A single T cell receptor beta chain is shown here with its context. These data belong to a study of neoadjuvant anti-PD-1 for oral cavity cancer. Generated by immunoSEQ multiplex PCR, the TCRdb table keeps only in-frame clones and is missing some. The sample records 18,000 or so clones, roughly 70% being singletons. The CDR3 sequence is 15 residues long. The V gene's germline CDR1 is SNHLY and CDR2 FYNNEI. J was trimmed by 7 bases and V by 6 bases; bases with no gene match: 11. Here the sequenced sample was PBMCs, taken before nivolumab (anti-PD-1) treatment. The genes are TRBV2 and TRBJ2-7; 11 positions match TRBD2. The clonotype was recovered from a person aged 35 to 85 with oral cavity squamous cell carcinoma. Written as DNA, the CDR3 is TGTGCCAGCAGCACCCAACTAGCGGGAGTGGGGGAGCAGTACTTC. Translation: CASSTQLAGVGEQYF.